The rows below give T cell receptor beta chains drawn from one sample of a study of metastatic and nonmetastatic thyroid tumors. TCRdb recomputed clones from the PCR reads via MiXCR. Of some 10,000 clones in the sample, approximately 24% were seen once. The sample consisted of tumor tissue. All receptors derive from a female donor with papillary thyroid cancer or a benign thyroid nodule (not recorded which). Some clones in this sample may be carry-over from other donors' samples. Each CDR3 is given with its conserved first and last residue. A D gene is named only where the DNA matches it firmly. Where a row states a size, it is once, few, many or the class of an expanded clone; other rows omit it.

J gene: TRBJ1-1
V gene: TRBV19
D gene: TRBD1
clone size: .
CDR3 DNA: TGTGCCAGTAGTATAAGCTCCAGGGGGCAGGGGCCGAGCACTGAAGCTTTCTTT
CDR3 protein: CASSISSRGQGPSTEAFF

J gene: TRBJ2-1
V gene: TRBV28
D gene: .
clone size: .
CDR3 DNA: TGTGCCAGCAGTTTCAGGGGACAATTCGATGAGCAGTTCTTC
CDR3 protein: CASSFRGQFDEQFF

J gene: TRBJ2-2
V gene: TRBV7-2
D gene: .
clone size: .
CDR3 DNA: TGTGCCAGCAGCCCTCAGTTGACCGGGGAGCTGTTTTTT
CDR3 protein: CASSPQLTGELFF

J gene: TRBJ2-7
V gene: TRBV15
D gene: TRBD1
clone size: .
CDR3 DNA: TGTGCCACCAGCAGAGGAACAGGGGGTATCTACGAGCAGTACTTC
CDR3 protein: CATSRGTGGIYEQYF

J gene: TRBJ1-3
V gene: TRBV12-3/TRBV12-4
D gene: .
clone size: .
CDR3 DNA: TGTGCCAGCAGTTGGACGGACTCTGGAAACACCATATATTTT
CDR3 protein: CASSWTDSGNTIYF

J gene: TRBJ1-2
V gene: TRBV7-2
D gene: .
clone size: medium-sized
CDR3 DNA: TGTGCCAGCAGCGTGGACGGCGGCAGGGCCTACACCTTC
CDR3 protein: CASSVDGGRAYTF

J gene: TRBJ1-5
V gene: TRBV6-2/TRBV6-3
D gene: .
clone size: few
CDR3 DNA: TGTGCCAGCAGTGACACTTACAGAGGCAGCAATCAGCCCCAGCATTTT
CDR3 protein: CASSDTYRGSNQPQHF

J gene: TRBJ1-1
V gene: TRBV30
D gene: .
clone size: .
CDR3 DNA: TGTGCCTGGAGGGGGGGGTGGACGGGGAACACTGAAGCTTTCTTT
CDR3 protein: CAWRGGWTGNTEAFF

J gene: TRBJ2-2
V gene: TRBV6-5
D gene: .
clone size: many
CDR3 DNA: TGTGCCAGCAGTTACGGGCAACCAAACACCGGGGAGCTGTTTTTT
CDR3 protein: CASSYGQPNTGELFF

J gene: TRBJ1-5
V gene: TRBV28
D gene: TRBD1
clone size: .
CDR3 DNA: TGTGCCAGCAGTCCCGGGACAGCGATCAATCAGCCCCAGCATTTT
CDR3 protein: CASSPGTAINQPQHF

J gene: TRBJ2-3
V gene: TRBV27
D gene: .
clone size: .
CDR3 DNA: TGTGCCAGCAGTCCTAGTCCTAGCACAGATACGCAGTATTTT
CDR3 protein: CASSPSPSTDTQYF

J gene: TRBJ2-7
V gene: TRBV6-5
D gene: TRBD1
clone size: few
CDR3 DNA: TGTGCCAGCAGTTATGGGGGACAGACTTACGAGCAGTACTTC
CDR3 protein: CASSYGGQTYEQYF

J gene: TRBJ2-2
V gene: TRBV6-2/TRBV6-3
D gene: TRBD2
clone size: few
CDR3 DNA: TGTGCCAGCAGTCCTAGCGGGACGGACACCGGGGAGCTGTTTTTT
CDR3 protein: CASSPSGTDTGELFF

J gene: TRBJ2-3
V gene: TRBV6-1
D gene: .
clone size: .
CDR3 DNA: TGTGCCAGCCGCGCGAGCACAGATACGCAGTATTTT
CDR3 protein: CASRASTDTQYF

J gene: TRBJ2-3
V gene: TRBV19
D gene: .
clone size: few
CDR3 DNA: TGTGCCAGTAGTATAGTGACGGGAGGCACAGATACGCAGTATTTT
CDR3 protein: CASSIVTGGTDTQYF

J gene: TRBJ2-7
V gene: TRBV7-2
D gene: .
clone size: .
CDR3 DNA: TGTGCCAGCAGCTCGCTCAGCGGGTCCTCCTACGAGCAGTACTTC
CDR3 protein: CASSSLSGSSYEQYF

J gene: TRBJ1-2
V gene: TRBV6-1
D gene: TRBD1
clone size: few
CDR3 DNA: TGTGCCAGCAGTGAATACGGGACAGGAGACCTTATGAGGCTAGACACCTTC
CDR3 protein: CASSEYGTGDLMRLDTF

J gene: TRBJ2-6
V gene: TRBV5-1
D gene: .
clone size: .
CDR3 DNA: TGCGCCAGCAGCACTAGGGATTCTGGGGCCAACGTCCTGACTTTC
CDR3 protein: CASSTRDSGANVLTF

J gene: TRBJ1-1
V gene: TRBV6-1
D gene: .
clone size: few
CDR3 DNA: TGTGCCAGCAGTGAGCGGGGGTCGCAGAACACTGAAGCTTTCTTT
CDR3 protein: CASSERGSQNTEAFF

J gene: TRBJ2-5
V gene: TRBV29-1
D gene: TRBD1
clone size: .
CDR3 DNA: TGCAGCGTGGGGGACAGGTACCAAGAGACCCAGTACTTC
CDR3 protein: CSVGDRYQETQYF

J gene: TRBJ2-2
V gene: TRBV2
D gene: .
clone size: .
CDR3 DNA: TGTGCCAGCAGCGCAGGGGCAGTGACCACCGGGGAGCTGTTTTTT
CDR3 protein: CASSAGAVTTGELFF

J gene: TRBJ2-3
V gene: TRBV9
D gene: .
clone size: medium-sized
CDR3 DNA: TGTGCCAGCAGCGTAGGTAGCAGGGTACTCGCTAGCACAGATACGCAGTATTTT
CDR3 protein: CASSVGSRVLASTDTQYF

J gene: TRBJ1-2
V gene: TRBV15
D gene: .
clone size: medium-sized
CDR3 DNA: TGTGCCACCAGCAGAGAAGGGGCAGGCGGCTATGGCTACACCTTC
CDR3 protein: CATSREGAGGYGYTF

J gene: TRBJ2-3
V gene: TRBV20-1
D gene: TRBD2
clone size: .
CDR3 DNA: TGCAGTGCTTGGACTAGCAATACGCAGTATTTT
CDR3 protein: CSAWTSNTQYF

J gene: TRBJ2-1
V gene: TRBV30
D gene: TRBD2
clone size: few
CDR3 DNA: TGTGCCTGGAGTCCCGGGAGGGTCCATGAGCAGTTCTTC
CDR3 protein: CAWSPGRVHEQFF

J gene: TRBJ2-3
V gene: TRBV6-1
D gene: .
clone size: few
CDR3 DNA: TGTGCCAGCAGTTCCGGGACCTCTAGCACAGATACGCAGTATTTT
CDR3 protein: CASSSGTSSTDTQYF

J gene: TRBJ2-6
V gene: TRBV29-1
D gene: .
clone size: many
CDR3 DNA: TGCAGCGTTGAGGGCAGGGGTCAAGCTGGGGCCAACGTCCTGACTTTC
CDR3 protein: CSVEGRGQAGANVLTF

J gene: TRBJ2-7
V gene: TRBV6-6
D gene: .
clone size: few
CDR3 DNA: TGTGCCAGCAGTTACTCGCACCTCTCCTACGAGCAGTACTTC
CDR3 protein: CASSYSHLSYEQYF

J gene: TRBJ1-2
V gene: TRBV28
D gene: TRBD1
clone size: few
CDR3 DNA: TGTGCCAGCAGTACGACAGGGCTCCACTATGGCTACACCTTC
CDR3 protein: CASSTTGLHYGYTF

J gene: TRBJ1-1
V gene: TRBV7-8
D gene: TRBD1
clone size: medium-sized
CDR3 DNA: TGTGCCAGCACCCTAAGGGGACAGGGGGCTTTTGATACTGAAGCTTTCTTT
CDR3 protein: CASTLRGQGAFDTEAFF

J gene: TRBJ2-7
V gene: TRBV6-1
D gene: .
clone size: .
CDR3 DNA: TGTGCCAGCAGTGAAAAGCCTAGCGCCTACGAGCAGTACTTC
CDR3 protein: CASSEKPSAYEQYF

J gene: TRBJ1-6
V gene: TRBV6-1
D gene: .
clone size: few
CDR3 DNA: TGTGCCAGCAGTGAAGTCGGCAGGAATTCACCCCTCCACTTT
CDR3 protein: CASSEVGRNSPLHF

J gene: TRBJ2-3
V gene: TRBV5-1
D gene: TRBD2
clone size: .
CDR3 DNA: TGCGCCAGCAGCTTGTCAGCAGCGGGAGGGCTTAGCGCAGATACGCAGTATTTT
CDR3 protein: CASSLSAAGGLSADTQYF

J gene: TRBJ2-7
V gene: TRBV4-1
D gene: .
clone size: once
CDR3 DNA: TGCGCCAGCGGCGGCAGCTACGAGCAGTACTTC
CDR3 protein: CASGGSYEQYF

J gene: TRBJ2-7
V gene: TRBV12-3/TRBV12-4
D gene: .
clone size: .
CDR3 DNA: TGTGCCAGCAGCCGGGCCAGAAGGCCCTACGAGCAGTACTTC
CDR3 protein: CASSRARRPYEQYF

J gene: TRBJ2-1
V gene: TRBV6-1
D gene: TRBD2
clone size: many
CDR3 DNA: TGTGCCAGCAGTGTACTAGCGGGAGGGTACAATGAGCAGTTCTTC
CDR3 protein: CASSVLAGGYNEQFF

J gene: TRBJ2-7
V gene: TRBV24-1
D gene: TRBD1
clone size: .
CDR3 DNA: TGTGCCACCAGTGATTACTCCGGGACAGGGCGCAGCGAGCAGTACTTC
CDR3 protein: CATSDYSGTGRSEQYF

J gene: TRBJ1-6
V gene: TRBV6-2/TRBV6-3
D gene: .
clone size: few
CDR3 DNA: TGTGCCAGCAGTTACGAGCAGGCTAGTTCACCCCTCCACTTT
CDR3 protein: CASSYEQASSPLHF

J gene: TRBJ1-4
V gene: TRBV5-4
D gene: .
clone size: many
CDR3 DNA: TGTGCCAGCAGCCCCGGACGAGGCGAAAAACTGTTTTTT
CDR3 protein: CASSPGRGEKLFF

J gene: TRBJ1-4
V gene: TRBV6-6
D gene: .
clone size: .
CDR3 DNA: TGTGCCAGCAGTTACGGGCAGCTTCGGGATGAAAAACTGTTTTTT
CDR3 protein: CASSYGQLRDEKLFF

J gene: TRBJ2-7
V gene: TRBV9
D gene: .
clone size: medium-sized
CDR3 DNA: TGTGCCAGCAGCCCCCGCGGGCTCCCATCCTACGAGCAGTACTTC
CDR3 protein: CASSPRGLPSYEQYF

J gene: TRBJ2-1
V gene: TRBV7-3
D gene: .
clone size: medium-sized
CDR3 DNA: TGTGCCAGCAGCTCCGGACGAAGCAATGAGCAGTTCTTC
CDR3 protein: CASSSGRSNEQFF

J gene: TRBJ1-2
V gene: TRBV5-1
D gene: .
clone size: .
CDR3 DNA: TGCGCCAGCAGCTCAGGGGAGGGGATACGGTATGGCTACACCTTC
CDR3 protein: CASSSGEGIRYGYTF

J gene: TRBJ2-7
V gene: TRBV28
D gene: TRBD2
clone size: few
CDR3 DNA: TGTGCCAGCAGTGACCAAAGCGGGAGTTCGGACGAGCAGTACTTC
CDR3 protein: CASSDQSGSSDEQYF

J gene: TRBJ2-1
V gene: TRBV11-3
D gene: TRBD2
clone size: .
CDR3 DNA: TGTGCCAGCAGCTCCGGGACTAGCATAAGTGAGCAGTTCTTC
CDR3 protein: CASSSGTSISEQFF

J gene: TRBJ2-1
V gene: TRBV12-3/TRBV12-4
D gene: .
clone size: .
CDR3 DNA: TGTGCCAGCAGTGGGCCAGGGTTTGGCTCCTACAATGAGCAGTTCTTC
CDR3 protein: CASSGPGFGSYNEQFF

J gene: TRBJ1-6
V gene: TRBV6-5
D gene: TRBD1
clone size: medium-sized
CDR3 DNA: TGTGCCAGCAGTCTAAAAACAGGGGGTGCCTCCTATAATTCACCCCTCCACTTT
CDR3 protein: CASSLKTGGASYNSPLHF

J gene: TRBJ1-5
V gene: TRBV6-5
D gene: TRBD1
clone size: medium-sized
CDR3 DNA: TGTGCCAGCAGTTACGGGGACAGGGCTAGCAATCAGCCCCAGCATTTT
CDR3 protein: CASSYGDRASNQPQHF

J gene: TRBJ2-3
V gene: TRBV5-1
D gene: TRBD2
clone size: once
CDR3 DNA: TGCGCCAGCATGGCGGGGGGGCCCGGCACAGATACGCAGTATTTT
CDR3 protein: CASMAGGPGTDTQYF

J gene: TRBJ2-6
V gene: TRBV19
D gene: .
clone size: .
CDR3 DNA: TGTGCCAGTAGCCAGACGGGTGGTGGGGCCAACGTCCTGACTTTC
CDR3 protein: CASSQTGGGANVLTF

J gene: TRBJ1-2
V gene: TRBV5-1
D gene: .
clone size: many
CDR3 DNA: TGCGCCAGCAGCGCAGACAGCGTAACCTATGGCTACACCTTC
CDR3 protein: CASSADSVTYGYTF

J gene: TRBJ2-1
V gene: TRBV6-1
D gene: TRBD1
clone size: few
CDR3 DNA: TGTGCCAGCAGAAGGACAGGGAGCTCCTACAATGAGCAGTTCTTC
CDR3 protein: CASRRTGSSYNEQFF

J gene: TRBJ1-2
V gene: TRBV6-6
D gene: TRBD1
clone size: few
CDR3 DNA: TGTGCCAGCAGTTCCTCCACAGGGGGCGGAGGCTACACCTTC
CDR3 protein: CASSSSTGGGGYTF

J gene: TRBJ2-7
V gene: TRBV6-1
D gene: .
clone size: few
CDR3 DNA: TGTGCCAGCAGTGGCCGCGGCAGGGGTATTGTCTACGAGCAGTACTTC
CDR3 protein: CASSGRGRGIVYEQYF

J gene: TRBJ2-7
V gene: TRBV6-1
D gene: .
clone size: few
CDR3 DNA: TGTGCCAGCAGTGTGGACTTGTGGAGCTCCTACGAGCAGTACTTC
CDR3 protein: CASSVDLWSSYEQYF

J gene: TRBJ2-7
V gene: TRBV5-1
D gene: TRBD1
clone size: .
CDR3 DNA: TGCGCCAGCAGCACGGGACAGGGAGTCTACGAGCAGTACTTC
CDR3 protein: CASSTGQGVYEQYF

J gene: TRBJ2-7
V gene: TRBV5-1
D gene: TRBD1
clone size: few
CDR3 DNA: TGCGCCAGCAGCTCGGCCGGGACAGCCGCCTACGAGCAGTACTTC
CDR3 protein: CASSSAGTAAYEQYF

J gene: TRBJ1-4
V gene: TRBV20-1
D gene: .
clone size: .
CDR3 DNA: TGCAGTGCTAGAGATCCCGGGGGTGGTGAAAAACTGTTTTTT
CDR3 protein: CSARDPGGGEKLFF

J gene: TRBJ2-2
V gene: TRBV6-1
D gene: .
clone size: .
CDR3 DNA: TGTGCCAGCCACCGGACCGTGTTTAGGGCCGGGGAGCTGTTTTTT
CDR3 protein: CASHRTVFRAGELFF